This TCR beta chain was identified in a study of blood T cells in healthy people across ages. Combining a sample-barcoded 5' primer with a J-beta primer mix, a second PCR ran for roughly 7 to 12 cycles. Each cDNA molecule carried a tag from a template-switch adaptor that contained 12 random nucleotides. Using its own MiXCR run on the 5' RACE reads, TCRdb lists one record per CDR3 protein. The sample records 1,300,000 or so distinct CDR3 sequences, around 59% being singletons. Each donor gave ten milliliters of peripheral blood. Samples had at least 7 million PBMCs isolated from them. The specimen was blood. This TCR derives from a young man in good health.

DNA of the CDR3: TGCAGTGCTAGAGTTGTAGGAGCAGCTCTAACAGATACGCAGTATTTT. It yields the protein CSARVVGAALTDTQYF. The chain has TRBV20-1 and TRBJ2-3, with D hard to call. The CDR3 loop spans 16 amino acids. From germline, CDR1 is DFQATT and CDR2 SNEGSKA (reference sequence). The ends were cut back, 1 base at V and 3 bases at J, with 17 bases in the middle.